This TCR beta chain emerged from a study of cytomegalovirus exposure and HLA in healthy donors. Study observations and caveats: Only CMV serostatus was available as immune exposure information. In vitro experiments confirmed that a few CMV-associated chains were specific for CMV antigens.

Germline V gives CDR1 SGHVS, CDR2 FNYEAQ. V was pared by 5 bases and J by 9 bases, with 3 bases of the junction left unmatched. This CDR3 is built from 14 residues. PCR used 60 Vbeta primers and 13 Jbeta primers. TCRdb's copy holds only in-frame clones and misses some; the assay was immunoSEQ multiplex PCR. Of approximately 120,000 clones in the sample, roughly 79% were seen once. Comments on this clone: Its antigen is not identified.

This clonotype was sampled from a woman aged 25-40 years in good health and CMV-seronegative. The rearrangement uses TRBV7-6 and TRBJ2-1; 14 bases map to TRBD2. The sample taken for sequencing was PBMCs. CDR3 coding DNA: TGTGCCAGCAGCCCCGGACTAGCGGGAGGTGAGCAGTTCTTC. Translation: CASSPGLAGGEQFF.